Each of the 32 T cell receptor beta chains below was sequenced from the same sample in a study of OX40 agonist ivuxolimab in advanced cancers. Profiled with immunoSEQ multiplex PCR; TCRdb holds only in-frame clones, not every one. The sample has tens of thousands of clones, under 90% seen once. Sequencing was performed on CD4+ or CD8+ T cells sorted from blood, taken in a trial of the OX40 agonist ivuxolimab. These receptors came from an adult with an advanced solid tumor such as melanoma, head and neck, liver or kidney cancer.

This chain joins TRBV15 and TRBJ2-2, with D hard to call. This CDR3 spans 16 amino acids. The germline gives CDR1 LNHNV, CDR2 YYDKDF (reference sequence). The germline V and J ends were trimmed by 0 bases and 1 base, with 9 bases remaining between them. The CDR3 sequence is CATSRDGRMNTGELFF. The DNA of the CDR3 is TGTGCCACCAGCAGAGATGGCAGGATGAACACCGGGGAGCTGTTTTTT.

The genes are TRBV6-5 and TRBJ2-3, with a tentative D call TRBD2 (7 bases). The CDR3 consists of 16 residues. Trimming took 4 bases from V and 8 from J, leaving 22 bases between them. Germline V CDR1 and CDR2: MNHEY, SVGAGI. The CDR3 here is CASSWETTGRGATQYF. As DNA, the CDR3 is TGTGCCAGCAGTTGGGAAACGACAGGCCGGGGGGCTACGCAGTATTTT.

The chain is built from TRBV7-2 and TRBJ2-7, with 11 positions matching TRBD2. Germline V lookup: CDR1 SGHTA, CDR2 FQGNSA. The CDR3 has 16 residues. V lost 1 base, J lost 4 bases, and 6 bases stayed unmatched. The CDR3 DNA sequence: TGTGCCAGCAGCTTAGGACCCGGACTAGCGGGTTACGAGCAGTACTTC. It encodes CASSLGPGLAGYEQYF.

CDR3 residues: CASRPGQGRRRTQYF. Here the CDR3 DNA reads TGTGCCAGTAGACCGGGACAGGGACGACGGAGGACCCAGTACTTC. The rearrangement uses TRBV19 and TRBJ2-5; TRBD1 matches 9 bases. The V gene's germline CDR1 is LNHDA and CDR2 SQIVND (reference sequence). V lost 6 bases, J lost 7 bases, and 12 bases stayed unmatched. The CDR3 spans 15 residues.

This clone was found once. V and J are TRBV14 and TRBJ2-2; tentatively, D is TRBD1 (5 bases). V lost 1 base and J 2 bases, leaving 14 bases between the germline ends. Germline V lookup: CDR1 SGHDN, CDR2 FVKESK. The CDR3 runs to 17 residues. The CDR3: CASSQVGQATNTGELFF. As DNA, the CDR3 is TGTGCCAGCAGCCAAGTGGGGCAGGCAACCAACACCGGGGAGCTGTTTTTT.

The genes are TRBV6-6 and TRBJ1-1; possibly TRBD1 for D (5 bases). The V and J ends lost 5 bases and 2 bases respectively, with 18 bases between them. The CDR3 is 16 residues long. Looked up from germline, CDR1 is MNHNY and CDR2 is SVGAGI (reference sequence). CDR3 sequence: CASSPHRGRENTEAFF. CDR3 sequence (DNA): TGTGCCAGCAGTCCCCATCGGGGCAGGGAAAACACTGAAGCTTTCTTT.

J is TRBJ2-7 and V is TRBV7-2; D is uncertain. The germline V gene encodes CDR1 SGHTA and CDR2 FQGNSA. Trimming stripped 5 bases from V and 10 bases from J, with 21 bases between. This CDR3 comprises 14 residues. The CDR3 reads CASSRDNWPLLQYF. CDR3 DNA: TGTGCCAGCAGCCGCGACAATTGGCCCCTATTACAGTACTTC.

The chain joins TRBV11-2 to TRBJ1-1; D remains unclear. CDR1 and CDR2 from the germline V gene are SGHAT and FQNNGV. The CDR3 has 19 amino acids. Trimming cost V 0 bases and J 2 bases, with 22 bases left between them. Here the CDR3 DNA reads TGTGCCAGCAGCTTAGATGAGGAAATTTGGACTGTCGGTAACACTGAAGCTTTCTTT. It is translated as CASSLDEEIWTVGNTEAFF.

The chain recombines TRBV7-2 with TRBJ2-3; D tentatively fits TRBD1 or TRBD2 (5 bases each). Germline V gives CDR1 SGHTA, CDR2 FQGNSA. This CDR3 contains 16 residues. V lost 2 bases and J 0 bases, leaving 12 bases between the germline ends. CDR3 DNA: TGTGCCAGCAGCTTACAGATCGGGGCTAGCACAGATACGCAGTATTTT. The encoded protein is CASSLQIGASTDTQYF.

This clone was seen once. The chain recombines TRBV6-1 with TRBJ2-7; TRBD1 aligns across 9 bases. This CDR3 comprises 12 residues. The germline V gene encodes CDR1 MNHNS and CDR2 SASEGT. The V and J ends lost 8 bases and 4 bases, in that order; junction bases with no gene match: 3. The CDR3 sequence: CASGTGWYEQYF. In DNA form, the CDR3 reads TGTGCCAGCGGGACAGGGTGGTACGAGCAGTACTTC.

The table lists this clone with a few counts. The chain recombines TRBV5-4 with TRBJ2-7, with TRBD1 matching over 7 bases. V shed 7 bases, J shed 6 bases, and the junction held 10 bases outside the gene matches. The germline V gene has CDR1 SGHNT and CDR2 YYREEE (reference sequence). The CDR3 has 13 residues. As DNA, the CDR3 is TGTGCCAGCTCACAGACAGGGTCTTTCGAGCAGTACTTC. Its translation is CASSQTGSFEQYF.

The chain carries TRBV6-4 and TRBJ1-1; TRBD1 matches 7 bases. Germline loops: CDR1 MRHNA, CDR2 SNTAGT. The V and J ends lost 6 bases and 4 bases, in that order; junction bases with no gene match: 5. CDR3 length equals 13 residues. CDR3: CASSAEGATEAFF. DNA for the CDR3: TGTGCCAGCAGCGCTGAGGGGGCCACTGAAGCTTTCTTT.

This chain joins TRBV10-3 and TRBJ2-2, with D uncertain. Germline V gives CDR1 ENHRY, CDR2 SYGVKD. The CDR3 is made up of 14 amino acids. V was trimmed by 3 bases and J by 7 bases, leaving 12 bases between them. The CDR3 loop reads CAISDSPAGGELFF. DNA for the CDR3: TGTGCCATCAGTGACAGTCCTGCTGGCGGGGAGCTGTTTTTT.

This chain links TRBV28 with TRBJ1-1; 9 bases match TRBD1. This CDR3 contains 15 residues. From germline, CDR1 is MDHEN and CDR2 SYDVKM. The J segment lost 6 bases and the V segment lost 5 bases, leaving 10 bases of the junction unmatched. CDR3 protein: CASSPIPDRGAEAFF. DNA of the CDR3: TGTGCCAGCAGTCCCATCCCGGACAGGGGCGCTGAAGCTTTCTTT. The full variable domain, rest sourced from reference TRBV28 and TRBJ1-1, is DVKVTQSSRYLVKRTGEKVFLECVQDMDHENMFWYRQDPGLGLRLIYFSYDVKMKEKGDIPEGYSVSREKKERFSLILESASTNQTSMYLCASSPIPDRGAEAFFGQGTRLTVV.

The chain links TRBV7-9 to TRBJ2-1; TRBD2 matches at 8 bases. CDR1 is SEHNR and CDR2 is FQNEAQ in the germline V gene (reference sequence). The V gene end was trimmed by 2 bases and the J gene end by 9 bases; junction bases not matched to a gene: 9. The CDR3 contains 15 residues. CDR3 coding DNA: TGTGCCAGCAGCTTAAGTAGCGGGGTGGGGAGTGAGCAGTTCTTC. The encoded protein is CASSLSSGVGSEQFF.

V usage is TRBV5-4 and J usage is TRBJ2-7; D is unclear. CDR1 and CDR2 from the germline V gene are SGHNT and YYREEE (reference sequence). Trimming removed 4 bases from V and 7 bases from J, with 15 bases in between. This CDR3 has 13 amino acids. CDR3 residues: CASSTDTTQEQYF. The DNA of the CDR3 is TGTGCCAGCAGCACCGACACCACTCAGGAGCAGTACTTC.

The rearrangement links TRBV6-5 to TRBJ1-4; no reliable D call. Trimming cost V 4 bases and J 6 bases, with 9 bases left between them. The germline V gene has CDR1 MNHEY and CDR2 SVGAGI. There are 13 residues in the CDR3. The CDR3 coding sequence is TGTGCCAGCAGTTGGGGAGCCCATGAAAAACTGTTTTTT. Protein product: CASSWGAHEKLFF.

The chain links TRBV6-6 to TRBJ1-1; D is uncertain. This CDR3 is built from 14 residues. Germline V gives CDR1 MNHNY, CDR2 SVGAGI (reference sequence). V gave up 2 bases and J gave up 3 bases, with 10 bases separating them. The CDR3, as DNA: TGTGCCAGCAGTTACCGGCAGGTTGACACTGAAGCTTTCTTT. It codes for CASSYRQVDTEAFF.

This sequence joins TRBV5-4 and TRBJ1-2, with 8 positions matching TRBD1. The germline gives CDR1 SGHNT, CDR2 YYREEE (reference sequence). The CDR3 has 14 residues. After removal of 4 bases from V and 6 bases from J, the junction contained 8 bases not matched to a gene. CDR3 loop: CASSHSGQEHGYTF. The DNA for the CDR3 is TGTGCCAGCAGCCACTCGGGACAGGAGCATGGCTACACCTTC.

This clone has only a few counts. The chain uses TRBV5-6 and TRBJ2-5, with a weak D call TRBD2 (6 bases). This CDR3 comprises 14 residues. Germline V lookup: CDR1 SGHDT, CDR2 YYEEEE. The ends were cut back, 1 base at V and 3 bases at J, with 10 bases in the middle. The CDR3: CASSLRAGKETQYF. CDR3 sequence (DNA): TGTGCCAGCAGCTTGCGGGCGGGAAAAGAGACCCAGTACTTC. Together with reference TRBV5-6 and TRBJ2-5, the CDR3 gives the full variable domain: DAGVTQSPTHLIKTRGQQVTLRCSPKSGHDTVSWYQQALGQGPQFIFQYYEEEERQRGNFPDRFSGHQFPNYSSELNVNALLLGDSALYLCASSLRAGKETQYFGPGTRLLVL.

The rearrangement links TRBV7-9 to TRBJ1-1; a weak D match, TRBD1 (5 bases). Germline V gene data show CDR1 as SEHNR and CDR2 as FQNEAQ (reference sequence). There are 13 residues in the CDR3. V gave up 5 bases and J gave up 11 bases, with 18 bases separating them. DNA of the CDR3: TGTGCCAGCAGCCATCGGGGCACGGACATCGCTTTCTTT. This codes for CASSHRGTDIAFF.

This CDR3 reads CASSGTGSTDTQYF. The CDR3 nucleotides read TGTGCCAGCAGTGGGACAGGGAGTACAGATACGCAGTATTTT. This chain links TRBV2 with TRBJ2-3; 8 bases align to TRBD1. V was clipped by 4 bases and J by 3 bases; unmatched bases: 3. CDR3 length: 14 amino acids. Germline V gives CDR1 SNHLY, CDR2 FYNNEI. The entire variable domain, with the rest obtained from reference TRBV2 and TRBJ2-3, is as follows: EPEVTQTPSHQVTQMGQEVILRCVPISNHLYFYWYRQILGQKVEFLVSFYNNEISEKSEIFDDQFSVERPDGSNFTLKIRSTKLEDSAMYFCASSGTGSTDTQYFGPGTRLTVL.

The chain joins TRBV10-3 to TRBJ2-3; TRBD2 aligns across 10 bases. CDR3 length equals 16 residues. The germline V gene has CDR1 ENHRY and CDR2 SYGVKD. V was pared by 10 bases and J by 2 bases, with 12 bases of the junction left unmatched. CDR3 loop: CATGPLSGGPTDTQYF. The CDR3, as DNA: TGTGCCACCGGTCCCCTTAGCGGGGGGCCCACAGATACGCAGTATTTT.

This chain links TRBV28 with TRBJ1-6; TRBD1 aligns across 8 bases. V lost 5 bases to trimming and J lost 13 bases; unmatched junction nucleotides: 4. This CDR3 region has 12 residues. Looked up from germline, CDR1 is MDHEN and CDR2 is SYDVKM. CDR3 loop: CASSGQGVPLHF. CDR3 sequence (DNA): TGTGCCAGCAGTGGACAGGGCGTCCCCCTCCACTTT. The full variable domain, in which reference TRBV28 and TRBJ1-6 provide the parts outside the CDR3, is DVKVTQSSRYLVKRTGEKVFLECVQDMDHENMFWYRQDPGLGLRLIYFSYDVKMKEKGDIPEGYSVSREKKERFSLILESASTNQTSMYLCASSGQGVPLHFGNGTRLTVT.

The CDR3 coding sequence is TGCAGTGCTACGGGTAAAGAGACCCAGTACTTC. This codes for CSATGKETQYF. The gene calls are TRBV20-1 and TRBJ2-5; unclear D gene. CDR1 is DFQATT and CDR2 is SNEGSKA in the germline V gene (reference sequence). The V and J ends lost 4 bases and 3 bases respectively, with 6 bases between them. The CDR3 totals 11 residues.

In its sample, this clone was seen a few times. This chain joins TRBV9 and TRBJ1-1, with D maybe TRBD1 (5 bases). Trimming shortened V by 0 bases and J by 3 bases, and 15 bases separated the two germline ends. This CDR3 is 16 amino acids long. CDR1 and CDR2 from the germline V gene are SGDLS and YYNGEE. The CDR3 protein is CASSVGQPIGDTEAFF. The CDR3 DNA follows: TGTGCCAGCAGCGTAGGACAGCCCATTGGGGACACTGAAGCTTTCTTT.

This clone came up a few times. This sequence joins TRBV7-9 and TRBJ1-2, with unresolved D. This CDR3 comprises 12 residues. Trimming pared 5 bases from V and 8 bases from J, leaving 12 bases between. From germline, CDR1 is SEHNR and CDR2 FQNEAQ (reference sequence). The CDR3: CASSNQNRGYTF. The CDR3 DNA reads TGTGCCAGCAGCAATCAAAACCGGGGCTACACCTTC. Full variable domain (missing parts from reference TRBV7-9 and TRBJ1-2): DTGVSQNPRHKITKRGQNVTFRCDPISEHNRLYWYRQTLGQGPEFLTYFQNEAQLEKSRLLSDRFSAERPKGSFSTLEIQRTEQGDSAMYLCASSNQNRGYTFGSGTRLTVV.

This sequence joins TRBV7-2 and TRBJ2-3; TRBD2 is a possible D gene (6 bases). V shed 3 bases and J shed 5 bases, with 15 bases lying between them. The CDR3 consists of 15 residues. The germline gives CDR1 SGHTA, CDR2 FQGNSA. CDR3 sequence reads: CASSFVSGNLDTQYF. As DNA, the CDR3 is TGTGCCAGCAGCTTCGTTAGCGGAAATCTAGATACGCAGTATTTT.

This clone was found a few times. The chain joins TRBV19 to TRBJ1-1; a possible D gene is TRBD1 (6 bases). There are 18 residues in the CDR3. Trimming shortened V by 2 bases and J by 0 bases, and 19 bases separated the two germline ends. Germline V CDR1 and CDR2: LNHDA, SQIVND (reference sequence). The CDR3: CASSINRGPLKMNTEAFF. The CDR3, as DNA: TGTGCCAGTAGTATAAACCGGGGGCCTCTGAAGATGAACACTGAAGCTTTCTTT. The full variable domain, in which reference TRBV19 and TRBJ1-1 provide the parts outside the CDR3, is DGGITQSPKYLFRKEGQNVTLSCEQNLNHDAMYWYRQDPGQGLRLIYYSQIVNDFQKGDIAEGYSVSREKKESFPLTVTSAQKNPTAFYLCASSINRGPLKMNTEAFFGQGTRLTVV.

This clone was found a few times. This chain links TRBV4-3 with TRBJ1-3, with D possibly matching TRBD1 (5 bases). The CDR3 is made up of 15 amino acids. Trimming removed 3 bases at V and 4 bases at J, with 13 bases between. CDR1 and CDR2 (germline): LGHNA, YSLEER. The CDR3, as DNA: TGCGCCAGCAGCCATTTCAGGGCGACAGGAAACACCATATATTTT. Translating gives CASSHFRATGNTIYF.

This clone was counted a few times. This chain links TRBV4-3 with TRBJ1-2; D remains ambiguous. The CDR3 has 15 amino acids. Germline V CDR1 and CDR2: LGHNA, YSLEER. V was pared by 5 bases and J by 2 bases, with 15 bases between. In nucleotides, the CDR3 is TGCGCCAGCAGCACGATTGGCGGGCTCAACTATGGCTACACCTTC. Translating it yields CASSTIGGLNYGYTF.

The chain recombines TRBV5-1 with TRBJ2-2, with D tentatively TRBD1 (5 bases). This CDR3 spans 12 amino acids. V dropped 6 bases and J dropped 7 bases, with 10 bases sitting between them. CDR1 and CDR2 (germline): SGHRS, YFSETQ. CDR3 in DNA: TGCGCCAGCACCGAACAGGACGGGGAGCTGTTTTTT. This translates into CASTEQDGELFF. The full variable domain, completed using reference TRBV5-1 and TRBJ2-2, is KAGVTQTPRYLIKTRGQQVTLSCSPISGHRSVSWYQQTPGQGLQFLFEYFSETQRNKGNFPGRFSGRQFSNSRSEMNVSTLELGDSALYLCASTEQDGELFFGEGSRLTVL.